The source of this TCR beta chain is a study of T cells after posttransplantation cyclophosphamide. Libraries were prepared by immunoSEQ multiplex PCR; TCRdb keeps only in-frame clonotypes and omits some of them. The data contain about 32,000 clones, over 85% of them seen just once; the ten biggest clones take up more than 13%. As regards this clone: Its target is unknown.

Study-wide points: Recipient CMV seropositivity and CMV reactivation strongly tracked TRB clonality.

CDR1 and CDR2 (germline): KGHSH, LQKENI. This CDR3 spans 15 amino acids. Trimming took 1 base from V and 9 from J; bases not matched to a gene: 7. This sequence originates from a woman in her forties with a blood cancer, CMV-positive, and with a related stem cell donor. Sequencing used PBMCs. The V gene is TRBV18, the J gene TRBJ2-1; 9 nucleotides match TRBD1. CDR3 residues: CASSPRDRASSEQFF. Written as DNA, the CDR3 is TGTGCCAGCTCACCACGGGACAGGGCATCGAGTGAGCAGTTCTTC.